Below, 9 T cell receptor beta chains from the same sample are listed, as sequenced in a study of vaccination and CD4 T cells after COVID-19. Treatment given: roughly nine-day PBMC culture with coronavirus spike peptide pools or control peptides (ViraFEST assay). With the Oncomine TCR Beta short-read assay, DNA from cultured CD4+ T cells was sequenced. TCRdb processed the PCR reads anew with MiXCR; each CDR3 protein has one entry. The table has about 10,000 distinct CDR3 sequences, around a quarter seen once; the top ten hold roughly 25%. Their cognate antigens are unknown. The starting material was CD4+ T cells from blood, cultured in vitro, obtained before SARS-CoV-2 vaccination. The receptors originated from a human donor who received a COVID-19 vaccine.

The CDR3 region is CASSVDAFNYGYTF. The CDR3 coding sequence is TGTGCCAGCAGCGTTGACGCCTTTAACTATGGCTACACCTTC. The V and J genes are TRBV9 and TRBJ1-2; D unresolved. The CDR3 is 14 amino acids. V lost 2 bases and J 1 base, leaving 9 bases between the germline ends. In germline, CDR1 is SGDLS, CDR2 YYNGEE.

This chain uses TRBV2 with TRBJ1-1; D possibly corresponds to TRBD1 (5 bases). V lost 3 bases, J lost 4 bases, and 12 bases lay in between. Germline CDR1 SNHLY, CDR2 FYNNEI. This CDR3 is 14 amino acids long. The CDR3 here is CASSDRGGGTEAFF. DNA of the CDR3: TGTGCCAGCAGTGACCGTGGGGGGGGCACTGAAGCTTTCTTT.

The CDR3 is CASSEVGGSSYEQYF. CDR3 DNA sequence: TGTGCCAGCAGTGAAGTAGGAGGGAGCTCCTACGAGCAGTACTTC. V usage is TRBV25-1 and J usage is TRBJ2-7; D perhaps matches TRBD2 (6 bases). This CDR3 region has 15 residues. CDR1 MGHDK and CDR2 SYGVNS come from the germline V gene. V gave up 2 bases and J gave up 0 bases, with 11 bases separating them.

The sample holds a few counts of this clonotype. As DNA, the CDR3 is TGTGCCAGCAGTTTGCAGCGACCCACAGATACGCAGTATTTT. Its translation: CASSLQRPTDTQYF. This chain connects TRBV12-3 or TRBV12-4 to TRBJ2-3; no clear D gene. This CDR3 has 14 amino acids. Between the trimmed V and J ends, which lost 3 bases and 2 bases, there was a span of 9 bases.

V usage is TRBV4-2 and J usage is TRBJ1-6, with D possibly TRBD1 on 6 matching bases. The CDR3 is made up of 18 amino acids. From germline, CDR1 is LGHNA and CDR2 YNFKEQ. V lost 0 bases, J lost 7 bases, and 19 bases lay in between. This CDR3 is CASSQDLGGQGGNSPLHF. CDR3 sequence (DNA): TGTGCCAGCAGCCAAGATCTGGGGGGCCAGGGAGGAAATTCACCCCTCCACTTT.

This clonotype was counted only a few times. V gene TRBV4-1 combines with J gene TRBJ1-2; possibly TRBD1 for D (6 bases). Germline loops: CDR1 MGHRA, CDR2 YSYEKL. The CDR3 length is 15 residues. V gave up 4 bases and J gave up 0 bases, with 12 bases separating them. CDR3 DNA sequence: TGCGCCAGCAGCCGGACAGTCGGAGCTAACTATGGCTACACCTTC. The encoded protein is CASSRTVGANYGYTF.

This clonotype was seen only a few times. This chain uses TRBV6-1 with TRBJ1-4, with D possibly matching TRBD1 (5 bases). Per germline, CDR1 MNHNS and CDR2 SASEGT. The V end was cut by 10 bases, the J end by 7 bases, with 16 bases between. This CDR3 is 13 amino acids long. The CDR3 DNA sequence: TGTGCCACCTCGGCAGGGTCAGCTGAAAAACTGTTTTTT. Encoded protein: CATSAGSAEKLFF.

The rearrangement uses TRBV12-3 or TRBV12-4 and TRBJ1-1; no firm D call. This CDR3 is 13 amino acids long. V lost 3 bases and J lost 0, with 5 bases in between. CDR3 in DNA: TGTGCCAGCAGTTTGCCAGTGAACACTGAAGCTTTCTTT. Protein product: CASSLPVNTEAFF.

The chain couples TRBV19 to TRBJ2-2; D is unresolved. The CDR3 extends over 16 amino acids. Trimming shortened V by 3 bases and J by 0 bases, and 11 bases separated the two germline ends. Germline CDR1 LNHDA, CDR2 SQIVND (reference sequence). Here the CDR3 DNA reads TGTGCCAGTAGTATTTACTCGGTGGCGAACACCGGGGAGCTGTTTTTT. It yields the protein CASSIYSVANTGELFF.